This TCR beta chain originates from a study of siplizumab effects on memory and regulatory T cells. V lost 4 bases, J lost 2 bases, and 9 bases stayed unmatched. The germline CDR1 and CDR2 sequences are SGHNT and YYREEE (reference sequence). The CDR3 runs 18 residues. Around 9.1 x 10^4 TCR templates per sample were sequenced. The method was immunoSEQ multiplex PCR; TCRdb's version includes in-frame clones alone and lacks a portion of them. The data hold fewer than 120,000 clones, with just under 95% observed a single time. Notes on this clone: Its matching antigen is unknown.

Study-level results: Unstimulated subset assignment was obtained for only a minor fraction of alloreactive clones. The study found that mappable alloreactive CD4+ clones averaged nearly 70% Treg-derived with siplizumab and around 25% in controls.

The specimen sequenced was CD4+ T cells sorted from blood. This receptor was identified in a human donor in good health. The V gene is TRBV5-4, the J gene TRBJ2-6; 10 bases fit TRBD1. The CDR3 DNA sequence: TGTGCCAGCAGCCCAGGACAGGGGGGCCAACCTGGGGCCAACGTCCTGACTTTC. Protein: CASSPGQGGQPGANVLTF.